Below are 20 T cell receptor beta chains sequenced from a single sample in a study of cytomegalovirus exposure and HLA in healthy donors. Researchers ran the PCR with 60 Vbeta and 13 Jbeta primers. TCRdb's table, derived via immunoSEQ multiplex PCR, lists solely in-frame clones and lacks some. The table has 100,000 to 150,000 clones, 81% seen once. The sample taken for sequencing was PBMCs. These receptors all come from a man aged 18 to 30 in good health and CMV-seronegative.

The chain couples TRBV7-8 to TRBJ1-1; a possible D gene is TRBD1 (5 bases). Germline V lookup: CDR1 SGHVS, CDR2 FQNEAQ. V was pared by 3 bases and J by 0 bases, with 11 bases between. The CDR3 has 15 residues. The CDR3 region has the DNA TGTGCCAGCAGCTTCGGTGTGGACATGAACACTGAAGCTTTCTTT. Amino acids: CASSFGVDMNTEAFF.

V and J are TRBV6-1 and TRBJ1-5; D is possibly TRBD1 (5 bases). The V end lost 6 bases, the J end lost 5 bases, and 14 bases lay between the germline ends. The CDR3 covers 14 residues. Germline CDR1 and CDR2: MNHNS and SASEGT. In DNA, the CDR3 is TGTGCCAGCAGGCCTCGGGGCGGGGATCAGCCCCAGCATTTT. Translation gives CASRPRGGDQPQHF.

This clone has a handful of counts. The J gene is TRBJ1-3, the V gene TRBV6-1; TRBD1 agrees at 7 bases. This CDR3 comprises 15 residues. Trimming took 5 bases from V and 0 from J; bases not matched to a gene: 4. Germline assignment: CDR1 MNHNS and CDR2 SASEGT. The DNA for the CDR3 is TGTGCCAGCAGTTCAGGGGGAGACTCTGGAAACACCATATATTTT. This sequence encodes CASSSGGDSGNTIYF.

This chain joins TRBV27 and TRBJ1-2; D may be TRBD1 (5 bases). Germline values: CDR1 MNHEY, CDR2 SMNVEV (reference sequence). The CDR3 has 13 residues. V lost 3 bases and J 4 bases, leaving 9 bases between the germline ends. CDR3 sequence (DNA): TGTGCCAGCAGTTTTTCAGGGCTCTATGGCTACACCTTC. Encoded protein: CASSFSGLYGYTF.

The chain couples TRBV30 to TRBJ1-5; D ambiguous. In germline, CDR1 is GTSNPN, CDR2 SVGIG (reference sequence). V shed 2 bases and J shed 9 bases, with 26 bases lying between them. The CDR3 totals 17 residues. The CDR3 DNA follows: TGTGCCTGGAGTAACCCCTTCGCCCGGGCCCCGGGAAGGCCCCAGCATTTT. It encodes CAWSNPFARAPGRPQHF.

In its sample, this clone was seen a few times. V and J are TRBV9 and TRBJ1-2; 7 bases match TRBD1. Trimming removed 7 bases from V and 3 bases from J; junction bases left unmatched: 6. The V gene's germline CDR1 is SGDLS and CDR2 YYNGEE. This CDR3 spans 13 amino acids. The chain's CDR3 is CASSDRTHYGYTF. CDR3 nucleotide sequence: TGTGCCAGCTCGGACAGGACGCACTATGGCTACACCTTC.

The rearrangement joins TRBV10-1 to TRBJ2-7; D is perhaps TRBD2 (6 bases). Trimming removed 0 bases from V and 5 bases from J, with 17 bases in between. CDR1 is WNHNN and CDR2 is SYGVQD in the germline V gene (reference sequence). The CDR3 is 16 amino acids. The CDR3 here is CASSESPGDTGDEQYF. CDR3 in DNA: TGCGCCAGCAGTGAGTCACCAGGAGATACGGGGGACGAGCAGTACTTC.

J is TRBJ2-5 and V is TRBV7-6, with 9 nucleotides matching TRBD2. The ends lost 1 base at V and 3 bases at J; junction bases unmatched: 6. Germline V gene data show CDR1 as SGHVS and CDR2 as FNYEAQ. The CDR3 consists of 16 residues. The CDR3 loop reads CASSLGVLAGEETQYF. CDR3 DNA sequence: TGTGCCAGCAGCTTAGGAGTTTTAGCGGGGGAAGAGACCCAGTACTTC.

This chain links TRBV28 with TRBJ1-2; 11 nucleotides align to TRBD1. Per the germline V gene, CDR1 is MDHEN and CDR2 is SYDVKM. J gave up 7 bases and V 6 bases, and 4 bases lay outside the gene matches. The CDR3 extends over 13 amino acids. The CDR3 sequence is CASRGQGAPGYTF. CDR3 in DNA: TGTGCCAGCAGAGGACAGGGGGCGCCTGGCTACACCTTC.

In this sample, this clone turned up once. Other DNA sequences in this sample translate to the same CDR3. The gene calls are TRBV9 and TRBJ2-7, with D perhaps matching TRBD2 (6 bases). V was cut by 0 bases and J by 4 bases, with 11 bases left in between. Germline values: CDR1 SGDLS, CDR2 YYNGEE. CDR3 length equals 14 residues. CDR3: CASSVGQGGYEQYF. In nucleotides, the CDR3 is TGTGCCAGCAGCGTAGGTCAGGGAGGATACGAGCAGTACTTC.

This clone occurred once. The rearrangement joins TRBV18 to TRBJ2-5; 8 bases line up with TRBD2. The V and J ends lost 2 bases and 2 bases, in that order; junction bases with no gene match: 10. CDR1 and CDR2 (germline): KGHSH, LQKENI. This CDR3 has 17 residues. The CDR3 nucleotides are TGTGCCAGCTCACCAGGCCGCGTAACTAGCGGACAAGAGACCCAGTACTTC. Its translation is CASSPGRVTSGQETQYF.

This clone was detected once. The DNA for the CDR3 is TGCAGCCTCTCAGAGGGAGGCACAGATACGCAGTATTTT. Its protein is CSLSEGGTDTQYF. J is TRBJ2-3 and V is TRBV29-1; possible D gene TRBD2, 5 bases. In germline, CDR1 is SQVTM, CDR2 ANQGSEA. This CDR3 contains 13 residues. Trimming left V 8 bases short and J 1 base short, with 13 bases between.

The chain recombines TRBV2 with TRBJ1-6; D not resolved. V was clipped by 7 bases and J by 10 bases, with 23 bases between them. This CDR3 is 16 amino acids long. CDR1 SNHLY and CDR2 FYNNEI come from the germline V gene. This chain's CDR3 is CASNAPNPTPGSPLHF. CDR3 in DNA: TGTGCCAGCAATGCCCCCAACCCGACCCCGGGGTCACCCCTCCACTTT.

The chain links TRBV11-2 to TRBJ2-3; 7 bases agree with TRBD2. The germline V gene encodes CDR1 SGHAT and CDR2 FQNNGV. This CDR3 is built from 18 residues. V trimming: 3 bases; J trimming: 3 bases; junction bases outside the gene matches: 15. In DNA form, the CDR3 reads TGTGCCAGCAGCTTCGCGGCCGGAAGCGGGGTTGTTACAGATACGCAGTATTTT. It specifies CASSFAAGSGVVTDTQYF. The variable domain in full, with the rest retrieved from reference TRBV11-2 and TRBJ2-3, is EAGVAQSPRYKIIEKRQSVAFWCNPISGHATLYWYQQILGQGPKLLIQFQNNGVVDDSQLPKDRFSAERLKGVDSTLKIQPAKLEDSAVYLCASSFAAGSGVVTDTQYFGPGTRLTVL.

The CDR3 loop is CASSRGQGRNQPQHF. The CDR3 DNA reads TGTGCCAGCAGCAGGGGACAGGGTAGGAATCAGCCCCAGCATTTT. The chain uses TRBV5-8 and TRBJ1-5, with 9 bases matching TRBD1. J lost 4 bases, V lost 4 bases, and 6 bases had no gene match. The CDR3 has 15 residues. CDR1 and CDR2 (germline): SGHTS, YDEGEE.

The count of this clone is one. The chain joins TRBV20-1 to TRBJ2-1; 7 bases are shared with TRBD2. There are 11 residues in the CDR3. Unmatched junction bases numbered 5, after V lost 2 bases and J lost 13 bases. CDR1 is DFQATT, CDR2 SNEGSKA, per germline (reference sequence). The CDR3 sequence is CSARSLADQFF. CDR3 sequence (DNA): TGCAGTGCTAGATCGCTAGCGGATCAGTTCTTC.

The chain recombines TRBV4-3 with TRBJ2-7; 7 bases are a match to TRBD1. Germline CDR1 reads LGHNA; CDR2 reads YSLEER. With 1 base clipped from V and 1 base from J, the junction kept 1 base outside the gene matches. CDR3 size: 14 residues. This chain's CDR3 is CASSQGDRSYEQYF. The CDR3, as DNA: TGCGCCAGCAGCCAAGGGGACAGATCCTACGAGCAGTACTTC.

CDR3 residues: CASKPDRVSVGYTF. CDR3 sequence (DNA): TGTGCCAGCAAACCCGACAGGGTCTCAGTAGGCTACACCTTC. This chain connects TRBV11-2 to TRBJ1-2; 7 bases fit TRBD1. The length of the CDR3 is 14 residues. V dropped 7 bases and J dropped 8; count of bases not matched to a gene: 13. Germline CDR1 SGHAT, CDR2 FQNNGV.

This chain connects TRBV2 to TRBJ1-6; D is uncertain. Per the germline V gene, CDR1 is SNHLY and CDR2 is FYNNEI. Trimming removed 3 bases at V and 10 bases at J, with 13 bases between. The length of the CDR3 is 14 residues. The CDR3 DNA sequence: TGTGCCAGCAGTGATGGTCTTTCGGGGTCACCCCTCCACTTT. Translated, it gives CASSDGLSGSPLHF.

This clone was observed a single time. The chain recombines TRBV29-1 with TRBJ2-7; 14 bases are a match to TRBD2. The CDR3 totals 16 residues. Losses at the gene ends were 6 bases for V and 2 bases for J; bases not matched to a gene: 9. Germline CDR1 is SQVTM and CDR2 is ANQGSEA. The CDR3 nucleotides are TGCAGCGTAGCCGGACTAGCGGGGGGCCATACCTACGAGCAGTACTTC. It translates to CSVAGLAGGHTYEQYF.